This paragraph covers one T cell receptor beta chain sequence. The source material, RNA transcripts, was used to amplify TCR beta CDR3 regions. The study used the HTBI primer set for a first-round RT-PCR of the TCR CDR3. MiXCR, run by TCRdb on the multiplex PCR reads, gives a single entry per CDR3 protein. The data hold approximately 610,000 distinct CDR3 sequences, with approximately 15% observed a single time. Diagnoses were established using clinical symptoms, serum thyroxine and TRAb, thyroid ultrasound and orbital computed tomography. The PBMCs were sourced from fresh peripheral blood (approximately 9 ml). This sample stems from a study of T cells in Graves' hyperthyroidism and ophthalmopathy. V lost 0 bases and J lost 5, with 17 bases in between. The germline V gene has CDR1 LNHDA and CDR2 SQIVND (reference sequence). The CDR3 spans 17 residues.

The sequencing sample was made of blood. The chain recombines TRBV19 with TRBJ2-1; D may be TRBD1 (6 bases). The receptor was derived from a woman aged 18-35 years with Graves' hyperthyroidism. For the CDR3, the DNA is TGTGCCAGTAGTATAGATTCAGTGAGGGGACACGACAATGAGCAGTTCTTC. Translation gives CASSIDSVRGHDNEQFF. Together with reference TRBV19 and TRBJ2-1, the CDR3 gives the full variable domain: DGGITQSPKYLFRKEGQNVTLSCEQNLNHDAMYWYRQDPGQGLRLIYYSQIVNDFQKGDIAEGYSVSREKKESFPLTVTSAQKNPTAFYLCASSIDSVRGHDNEQFFGPGTRLTVL.